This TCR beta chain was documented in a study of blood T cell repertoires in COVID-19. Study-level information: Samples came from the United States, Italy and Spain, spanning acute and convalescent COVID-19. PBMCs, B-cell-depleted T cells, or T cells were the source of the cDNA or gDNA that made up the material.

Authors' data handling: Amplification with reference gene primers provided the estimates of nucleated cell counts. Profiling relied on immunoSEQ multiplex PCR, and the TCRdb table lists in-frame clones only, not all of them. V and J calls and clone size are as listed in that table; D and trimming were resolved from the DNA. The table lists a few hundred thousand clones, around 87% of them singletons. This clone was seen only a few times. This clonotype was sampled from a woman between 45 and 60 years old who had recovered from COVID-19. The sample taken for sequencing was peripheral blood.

The CDR3 DNA follows: TGTGCCAGCAGCTCACAGGGGCCGGGGACTGAAGCTTTCTTT. Its protein is CASSSQGPGTEAFF. V is TRBV11-2 and J is TRBJ1-1, with 7 bases fitting TRBD1. The CDR3 is made up of 14 amino acids. V lost 4 bases and J lost 5; bases outside the gene matches: 7. Germline V gives CDR1 SGHAT, CDR2 FQNNGV.